The 11 T cell receptor beta chains in this list originate from one sample, sequenced in a study of CD8 T cell repertoires and HIV-1 epitope variants. Method: immunoSEQ multiplex PCR; TCRdb's copy keeps in-frame clones and lacks some. The sample includes around 5,000 clones, 66% of them seen just once. Antigens for these TCRs are unknown. Source material: cultured CD8+ T cells derived from PBMCs. The source is a male donor with HIV.

The sample holds one count of this clone. The V and J genes are TRBV6-1 and TRBJ2-2; TRBD2 matches at 9 bases. The V gene's germline CDR1 is MNHNS and CDR2 SASEGT. V dropped 0 bases and J dropped 4; count of bases not matched to a gene: 0. This CDR3 spans 15 amino acids. This CDR3 reads CASSEASGSTGELFF. Here the CDR3 DNA reads TGTGCCAGCAGTGAAGCTAGCGGGAGCACCGGGGAGCTGTTTTTT.

By share, this clone ranks as medium-sized. The rearrangement joins TRBV19 to TRBJ2-7, with TRBD2 matching over 10 bases. Germline V gene lookup returns CDR1 LNHDA and CDR2 SQIVND (reference sequence). V lost 5 bases and J lost 1; bases outside the gene matches: 17. This CDR3 has 19 amino acids. The chain's CDR3 is CASSPPSGGHLFNSYEQYF. CDR3 DNA sequence: TGTGCCAGTAGTCCTCCTAGCGGGGGCCATCTCTTTAATTCCTACGAGCAGTACTTC.

V and J are TRBV25-1 and TRBJ1-2; D is possibly TRBD1 (5 bases). Trimming pared 5 bases from V and 0 bases from J, leaving 16 bases between. Germline assignment: CDR1 MGHDK and CDR2 SYGVNS. The CDR3 sequence is 16 residues long. This CDR3 is CASSSGPQKANYGYTF. The CDR3 DNA reads TGTGCCAGCAGTTCGGGACCCCAGAAGGCTAACTATGGCTACACCTTC.

This clone was observed a few times. The rearrangement joins TRBV5-6 to TRBJ1-1; tentative D call: TRBD1 (5 bases). This CDR3 is built from 14 residues. The V and J ends lost 1 base and 5 bases respectively, with 12 bases between them. The germline V gene encodes CDR1 SGHDT and CDR2 YYEEEE. CDR3: CASSLNQGSTEAFF. The DNA for the CDR3 is TGTGCCAGCAGCTTGAATCAGGGTAGTACTGAAGCTTTCTTT.

This chain joins TRBV19 and TRBJ1-1; tentative D call: TRBD1 (5 bases). Germline V CDR1 and CDR2: LNHDA, SQIVND (reference sequence). V lost 4 bases and J lost 1, with 10 bases in between. CDR3 length: 14 amino acids. This CDR3 reads CASSTGIRNTEAFF. DNA for the CDR3: TGTGCCAGTAGTACAGGGATACGGAACACTGAAGCTTTCTTT.

CDR3 coding DNA: TGTGCCAGCACCGCTGGGACAGTTTACAATGAGCAGTTCTTC. It is translated as CASTAGTVYNEQFF. The chain combines TRBV28 with TRBJ2-1; TRBD1 agrees at 7 bases. Germline V gene data show CDR1 as MDHEN and CDR2 as SYDVKM. The CDR3 runs 14 residues. V was clipped by 7 bases and J by 4 bases; unmatched bases: 7.

The chain combines TRBV30 with TRBJ2-2, with D perhaps given as TRBD1 or TRBD2 (5 bases each). Germline-derived CDR1 and CDR2 are GTSNPN and SVGIG (reference sequence). This CDR3 has 12 residues. The germline V and J ends were trimmed by 3 bases and 5 bases, with 7 bases remaining between them. In nucleotides, the CDR3 is TGTGCCTGGAGGGGGGAAACCGGGGAGCTGTTTTTT. Translating gives CAWRGETGELFF.

This clone counts as hyperexpanded. This rearrangement joins TRBV27 to TRBJ2-7, with D uncertain. The CDR3 sequence is 14 residues long. Germline V lookup: CDR1 MNHEY, CDR2 SMNVEV (reference sequence). The germline V and J ends were trimmed by 4 bases and 2 bases, with 12 bases remaining between them. CDR3 sequence: CASSSDVSAYEQYF. The CDR3, as DNA: TGTGCCAGCAGTTCAGATGTCTCGGCCTACGAGCAGTACTTC.

The V call is TRBV7-8, the J call TRBJ2-5; 13 nucleotides line up with TRBD2. The CDR3 consists of 15 residues. The germline V gene has CDR1 SGHVS and CDR2 FQNEAQ. Trimming took 5 bases from V and 3 from J; bases not matched to a gene: 3. The CDR3 nucleotides are TGTGCCAGCAGCGGACTAGCGGGGGTCAAAGAGACCCAGTACTTC. Translation: CASSGLAGVKETQYF.

This rearrangement joins TRBV7-9 to TRBJ2-7; 11 bases map to TRBD2. The CDR3 sequence is 15 residues long. The V gene end was trimmed by 4 bases and the J gene end by 2 bases; junction bases not matched to a gene: 4. Germline CDR1 SEHNR, CDR2 FQNEAQ (reference sequence). The chain's CDR3 is CASSSGTSGPYEQYF. The CDR3 coding sequence is TGTGCCAGCAGCTCCGGGACTAGCGGACCCTACGAGCAGTACTTC.

The chain couples TRBV11-2 to TRBJ2-2, with 7 bases aligning to TRBD1. From germline, CDR1 is SGHAT and CDR2 FQNNGV. The CDR3 is made up of 16 amino acids. With V trimmed by 0 bases and J by 3 bases, 4 bases remained unmatched. The CDR3 nucleotides are TGTGCCAGCAGCTTAGAAGTACAGGGGTACACCGGGGAGCTGTTTTTT. This gives the protein CASSLEVQGYTGELFF. The variable domain in full, with the rest retrieved from reference TRBV11-2 and TRBJ2-2, is EAGVAQSPRYKIIEKRQSVAFWCNPISGHATLYWYQQILGQGPKLLIQFQNNGVVDDSQLPKDRFSAERLKGVDSTLKIQPAKLEDSAVYLCASSLEVQGYTGELFFGEGSRLTVL.